Reported below is one T cell receptor beta chain. Its cognate antigen is unknown. A single record per CDR3 protein comes from TCRdb applying MiXCR to the RT-PCR reads. Of about 190,000 distinct CDR3 sequences in the sample, approximately 15% are singletons; the top ten hold about 26%. CDR1 is MGHRA and CDR2 is YSYEKL in the germline V gene. V was shortened by 1 base and J by 3 bases, with 13 bases between the two germline ends. The CDR3 is made up of 15 amino acids. This entry is derived from a study of response to subunit inactivated influenza vaccine. Findings and caveats of the study: There was a suggestion from the authors that each seasonal influenza vaccination recruits few new T cells.

The sequencing here drew on CD8+ T cells sorted from PBMCs, taken around 5 days after vaccination. This TCR came from a man aged 45-65 years who received an inactivated influenza vaccine. The chain has TRBV4-1 and TRBJ2-7; the D gene is possibly TRBD2 (6 bases). This CDR3 is CASSQADTGDYEQYF. The CDR3 region has the DNA TGCGCCAGCAGCCAAGCAGACACGGGAGACTACGAGCAGTACTTC.